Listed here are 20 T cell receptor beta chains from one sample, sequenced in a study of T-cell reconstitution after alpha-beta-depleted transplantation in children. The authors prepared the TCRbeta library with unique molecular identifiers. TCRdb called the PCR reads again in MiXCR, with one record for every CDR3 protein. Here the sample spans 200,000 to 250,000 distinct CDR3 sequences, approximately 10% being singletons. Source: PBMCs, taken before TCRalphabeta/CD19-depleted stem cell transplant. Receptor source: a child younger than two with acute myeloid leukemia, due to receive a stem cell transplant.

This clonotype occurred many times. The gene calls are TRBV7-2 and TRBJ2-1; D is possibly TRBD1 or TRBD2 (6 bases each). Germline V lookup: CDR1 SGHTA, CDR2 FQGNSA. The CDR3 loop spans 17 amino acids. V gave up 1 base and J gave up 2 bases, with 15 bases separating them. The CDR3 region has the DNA TGTGCCAGCAGCTTAGTAAGGGGGAGGCCCACCTACAATGAGCAGTTCTTC. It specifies CASSLVRGRPTYNEQFF.

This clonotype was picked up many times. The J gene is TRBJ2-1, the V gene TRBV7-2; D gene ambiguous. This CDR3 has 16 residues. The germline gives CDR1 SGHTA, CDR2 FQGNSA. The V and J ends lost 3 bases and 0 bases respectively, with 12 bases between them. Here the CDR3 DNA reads TGTGCCAGCAGCTTCACGACAATGAGCTCCTACAATGAGCAGTTCTTC. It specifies CASSFTTMSSYNEQFF.

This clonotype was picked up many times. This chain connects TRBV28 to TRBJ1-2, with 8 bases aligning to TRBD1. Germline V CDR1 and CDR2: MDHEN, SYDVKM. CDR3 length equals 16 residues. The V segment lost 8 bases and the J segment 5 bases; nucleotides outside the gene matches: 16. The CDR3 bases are TGTGCCAGCGAAAAACGCCAGGGGGCGCTATTATATGGCTACACCTTC. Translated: CASEKRQGALLYGYTF.

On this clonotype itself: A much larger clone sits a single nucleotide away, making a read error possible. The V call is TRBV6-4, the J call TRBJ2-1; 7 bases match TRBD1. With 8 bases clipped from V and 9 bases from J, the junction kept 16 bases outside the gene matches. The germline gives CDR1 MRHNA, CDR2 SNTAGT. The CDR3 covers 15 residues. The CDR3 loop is CASGATGQMSSEQFF. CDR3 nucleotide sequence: TGTGCCAGCGGTGCGACGGGACAGATGTCGAGTGAGCAGTTCTTC.

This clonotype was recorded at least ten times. CDR3: CASSLSGTQYF. For the CDR3, the DNA is TGTGCCAGCAGCTTATCCGGTACGCAGTATTTT. This sequence joins TRBV7-2 and TRBJ2-3; D is ambiguous. V dropped 2 bases and J dropped 8 bases, with 5 bases sitting between them. Germline V gives CDR1 SGHTA, CDR2 FQGNSA. This CDR3 is 11 amino acids long.

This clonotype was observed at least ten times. The CDR3 coding sequence is TGTGCCAGCAGCGTAGACGGCGGGAGGAGAGTCGACAATGAGCAGTTCTTC. It yields the protein CASSVDGGRRVDNEQFF. This chain links TRBV9 with TRBJ2-1; 8 bases are a match to TRBD2. Trimming at V came to 0 bases and at J to 5 bases, leaving 10 bases not matched to a gene. CDR1 is SGDLS and CDR2 is YYNGEE in the germline V gene. This CDR3 spans 17 amino acids.

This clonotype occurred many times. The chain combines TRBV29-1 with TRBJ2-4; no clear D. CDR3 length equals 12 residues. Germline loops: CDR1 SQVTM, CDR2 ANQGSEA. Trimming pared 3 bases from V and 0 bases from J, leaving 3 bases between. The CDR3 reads CSVDSAKNIQYF. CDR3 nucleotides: TGCAGCGTTGACTCAGCCAAAAACATTCAGTACTTC.

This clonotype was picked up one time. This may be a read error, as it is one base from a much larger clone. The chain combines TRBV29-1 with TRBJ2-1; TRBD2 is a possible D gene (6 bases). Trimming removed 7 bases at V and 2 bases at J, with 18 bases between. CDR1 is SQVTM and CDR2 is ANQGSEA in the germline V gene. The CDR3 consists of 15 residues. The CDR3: CSAASGTPTYNEQFF. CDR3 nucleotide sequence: TGCAGCGCCGCATCCGGGACTCCGACCTACAATGAGCAGTTCTTC.

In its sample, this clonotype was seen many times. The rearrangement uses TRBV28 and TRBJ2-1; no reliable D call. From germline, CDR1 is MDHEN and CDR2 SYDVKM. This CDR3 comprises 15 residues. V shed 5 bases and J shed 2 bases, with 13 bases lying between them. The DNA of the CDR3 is TGTGCCAGCAGTCCATCAGCCACCACCTACAATGAGCAGTTCTTC. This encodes CASSPSATTYNEQFF.

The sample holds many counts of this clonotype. The CDR3 nucleotides read TGTGCCAGCAGCTTAGTGGCTAGCGGGTTAACCTACAATGAGCAGTTCTTC. As protein: CASSLVASGLTYNEQFF. This chain joins TRBV7-2 and TRBJ2-1; 8 bases map to TRBD2. The CDR3 consists of 17 residues. The germline gives CDR1 SGHTA, CDR2 FQGNSA. V was clipped by 1 base and J by 2 bases; unmatched bases: 7.

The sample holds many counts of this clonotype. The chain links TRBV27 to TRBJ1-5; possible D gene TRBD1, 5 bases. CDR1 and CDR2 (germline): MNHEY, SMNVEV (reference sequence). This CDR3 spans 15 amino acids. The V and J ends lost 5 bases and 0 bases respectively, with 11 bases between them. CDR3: CASSVGRYSNQPQHF. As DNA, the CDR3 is TGTGCCAGCAGTGTGGGACGGTATAGCAATCAGCCCCAGCATTTT.

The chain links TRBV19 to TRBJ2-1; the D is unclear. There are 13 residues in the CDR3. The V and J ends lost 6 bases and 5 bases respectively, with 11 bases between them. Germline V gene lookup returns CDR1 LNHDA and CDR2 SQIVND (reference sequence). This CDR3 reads CASSPGPNNEQFF. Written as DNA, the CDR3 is TGTGCCAGTAGCCCTGGGCCAAACAATGAGCAGTTCTTC.

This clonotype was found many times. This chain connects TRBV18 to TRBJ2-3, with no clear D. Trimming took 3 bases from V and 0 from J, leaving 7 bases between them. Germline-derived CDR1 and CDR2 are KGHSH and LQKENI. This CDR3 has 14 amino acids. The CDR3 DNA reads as TGTGCCAGCTCACCGCCAACTAGCACAGATACGCAGTATTTT. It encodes CASSPPTSTDTQYF.

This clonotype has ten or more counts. CDR3 in DNA: TGTGCCAGCAGCTTAGCGATGACTAGCGGGCGCACAGATACGCAGTATTTT. Encoded protein: CASSLAMTSGRTDTQYF. The chain uses TRBV7-2 and TRBJ2-3, with TRBD2 identical over 10 bases. This CDR3 has 17 amino acids. CDR1 SGHTA and CDR2 FQGNSA come from the germline V gene. V lost 0 bases and J lost 1; bases outside the gene matches: 4. The variable domain in full, with the rest retrieved from reference TRBV7-2 and TRBJ2-3, is GAGVSQSPSNKVTEKGKDVELRCDPISGHTALYWYRQSLGQGLEFLIYFQGNSAPDKSGLPSDRFSAERTGGSVSTLTIQRTQQEDSAVYLCASSLAMTSGRTDTQYFGPGTRLTVL.

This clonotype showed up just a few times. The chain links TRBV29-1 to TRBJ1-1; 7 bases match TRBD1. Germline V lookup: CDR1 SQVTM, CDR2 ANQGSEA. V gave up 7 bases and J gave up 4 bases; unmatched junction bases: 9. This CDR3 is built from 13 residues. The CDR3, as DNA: TGCAGCGGCCGACAGGGAGATCTCACTGAAGCTTTCTTT. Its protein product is CSGRQGDLTEAFF.

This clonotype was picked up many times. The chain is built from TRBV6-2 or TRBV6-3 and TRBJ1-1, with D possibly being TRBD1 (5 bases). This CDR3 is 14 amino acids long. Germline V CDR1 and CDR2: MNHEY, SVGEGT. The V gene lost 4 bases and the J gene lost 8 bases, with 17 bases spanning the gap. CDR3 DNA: TGTGCCAGCAGTTCCCGACGACCGACAGCCGAAGCTTTCTTT. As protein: CASSSRRPTAEAFF.

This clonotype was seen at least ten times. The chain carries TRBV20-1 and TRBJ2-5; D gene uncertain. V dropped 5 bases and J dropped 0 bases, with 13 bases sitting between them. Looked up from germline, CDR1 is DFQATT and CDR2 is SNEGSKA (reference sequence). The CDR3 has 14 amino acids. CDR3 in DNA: TGCAGTGCTCTTCCCGGCGCCGACCAAGAGACCCAGTACTTC. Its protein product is CSALPGADQETQYF.

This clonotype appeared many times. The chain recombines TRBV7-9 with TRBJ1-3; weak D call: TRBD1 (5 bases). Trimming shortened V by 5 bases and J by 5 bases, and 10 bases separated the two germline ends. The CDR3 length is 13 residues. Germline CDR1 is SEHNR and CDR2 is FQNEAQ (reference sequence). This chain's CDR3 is CASSRSGRNTIYF. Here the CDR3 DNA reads TGTGCCAGCAGCCGATCAGGGAGAAACACCATATATTTT.

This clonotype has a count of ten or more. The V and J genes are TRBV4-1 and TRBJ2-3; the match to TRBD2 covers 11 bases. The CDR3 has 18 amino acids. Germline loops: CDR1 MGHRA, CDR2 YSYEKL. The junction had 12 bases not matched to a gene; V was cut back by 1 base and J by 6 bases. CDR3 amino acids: CASSQGNGLAGGRDTQYF. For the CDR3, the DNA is TGCGCCAGCAGCCAAGGGAATGGACTAGCGGGTGGGAGGGATACGCAGTATTTT.

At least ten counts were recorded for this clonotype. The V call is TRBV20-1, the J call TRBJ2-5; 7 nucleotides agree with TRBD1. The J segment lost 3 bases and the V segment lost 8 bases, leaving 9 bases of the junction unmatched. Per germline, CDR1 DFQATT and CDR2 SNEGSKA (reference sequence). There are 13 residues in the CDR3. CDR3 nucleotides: TGCAGTCACAATCCGGGACAGAAAGAGACCCAGTACTTC. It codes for CSHNPGQKETQYF.